This TCR beta chain comes out of a study of blood T cells in healthy people across ages. The second PCR ran about 6 to 11 cycles with a sample-barcoded 5' primer and J-beta primers. MiXCR, run by TCRdb on the 5' RACE reads, gives a single entry per CDR3 protein. The repertoire consists of some 1.4 million distinct CDR3 sequences, with approximately 38% occurring once and the leading ten covering 6.5% to 10%. Findings and limits, study-wide: Diversity estimates drawn from one million T cells were deemed underestimates. In long-lived donors, naive CD4+ cell counts and diversity exceeded those of aged donors. PBMCs that were unsorted prevented a conclusive naive versus antigen-experienced comparison.

Of note for this clonotype: Its target is not known.

The CDR3 loop spans 19 amino acids. Germline-derived CDR1 and CDR2 are MNHEY and SVGEGT. With V trimmed by 0 bases and J by 1 base, 9 bases remained unmatched. This receptor was obtained from a woman younger than 35 in good health. V and J are TRBV6-2 or TRBV6-3 and TRBJ2-7, with 13 positions matching TRBD2. Sequencing was carried out using blood. CDR3 sequence reads: CASSYSGTSGTKGSYEQYF. CDR3 DNA: TGTGCCAGCAGTTACTCCGGGACTAGCGGGACTAAAGGATCCTACGAGCAGTACTTC.